A single sample is the source of the 21 T cell receptor beta chains below, sequenced in a study of human T cells and chemical hapten exposure. Via MiXCR, TCRdb re-called the RACE reads, giving one row per CDR3 protein. The table lists about 98,000 distinct CDR3 sequences, approximately 11% of them singletons. Time point denoted: pre-sensitization, week 0. The treatment here: therapeutic diphenylcyclopropenone sensitization with weekly scalp DPC. This sample comprised whole blood, obtained in connection with sensitization to the hapten diphenylcyclopropenone (DPC). These TCRs come from a woman aged 60-70 years with alopecia areata. Some clones in this sample may be carry-over from other donors' samples.

This clonotype showed up many times. The V and J genes are TRBV7-3 and TRBJ2-3, with 7 bases matching TRBD2. CDR3 length: 16 amino acids. Per the germline V gene, CDR1 is SGHTA and CDR2 is FQGTGA. Trimming took 2 bases from V and 1 from J; bases not matched to a gene: 6. CDR3 DNA: TGTGCCAGCAGCTTAGGCCGTCTAGCGGGCACAGATACGCAGTATTTT. This encodes CASSLGRLAGTDTQYF.

This clonotype was seen many times. The chain recombines TRBV6-5 with TRBJ2-2, with unresolved D. There are 16 residues in the CDR3. V shed 0 bases and J shed 0 bases, with 8 bases lying between them. Germline V lookup: CDR1 MNHEY, CDR2 SVGAGI. The CDR3 DNA is TGTGCCAGCAGTTACTCGACTCGGACGAACACCGGGGAGCTGTTTTTT. Its translation: CASSYSTRTNTGELFF.

V gene TRBV7-8 combines with J gene TRBJ2-1, with 7 bases that match TRBD1. CDR1 and CDR2 (germline): SGHVS, FQNEAQ. This CDR3 comprises 20 residues. The ends lost 5 bases at V and 3 bases at J; junction bases unmatched: 22. The DNA for the CDR3 is TGTGCCAGCAGCGCGAGGGACAGCGGCATGGACTTTTCGAACTACAATGAGCAGTTCTTC. Its translation: CASSARDSGMDFSNYNEQFF.

CDR3 sequence: CASSYSGQDHYGYTF. The CDR3 DNA reads as TGTGCCAGCAGTTACTCTGGACAGGACCACTATGGCTACACCTTC. The chain couples TRBV6-5 to TRBJ1-2, with 7 bases matching TRBD1. The germline CDR1 and CDR2 sequences are MNHEY and SVGAGI. Trimming at V came to 0 bases and at J to 3 bases, leaving 4 bases not matched to a gene. The CDR3 consists of 15 residues.

This clonotype was seen repeatedly, ten times or more. The V gene is TRBV11-2, the J gene TRBJ2-1; D call uncertain. Germline CDR1 and CDR2: SGHAT and FQNNGV. The CDR3 has 14 amino acids. The germline V and J ends were trimmed by 0 bases and 5 bases, with 8 bases remaining between them. The chain's CDR3 is CASSLDGVNNEQFF. Written as DNA, the CDR3 is TGTGCCAGCAGCTTAGATGGTGTTAACAATGAGCAGTTCTTC.

The table lists this clonotype with many counts. The chain has TRBV6-1 and TRBJ1-1; maybe TRBD1 (6 bases). The CDR3 consists of 11 residues. Per the germline V gene, CDR1 is MNHNS and CDR2 is SASEGT. The V gene lost 6 bases and the J gene lost 11 bases, with 13 bases spanning the gap. The CDR3: CASSREGEAFF. In DNA form, the CDR3 reads TGTGCCAGCAGCCGGGAGGGGGAGGCTTTCTTT.

In the case of this clonotype: It may be a read error: a sequence one base away is much more abundant. The V gene is TRBV9, the J gene TRBJ1-2; D gene unclear. CDR1 is SGDLS and CDR2 is YYNGEE in the germline V gene. CDR3 length: 14 amino acids. CDR3 bases: TGTGTCAGCAGCGTAGATCCAGAAGGCTATGGCTACACCTTC. This translates into CVSSVDPEGYGYTF.

This clonotype was recorded a few times. The chain combines TRBV20-1 with TRBJ2-4, with 10 bases fitting TRBD2. Trimming took 7 bases from V and 7 from J; bases not matched to a gene: 10. The germline V gene has CDR1 DFQATT and CDR2 SNEGSKA (reference sequence). The CDR3 sequence is 14 residues long. This CDR3 is CSVQRGGGVNIQYF. CDR3 sequence (DNA): TGCAGTGTTCAGCGGGGGGGCGGAGTGAACATTCAGTACTTC.

This clonotype was seen ten or more times. This chain links TRBV5-4 with TRBJ1-1, with 7 positions matching TRBD1. V dropped 2 bases and J dropped 4; count of bases not matched to a gene: 5. The CDR3 sequence is 14 residues long. Germline V CDR1 and CDR2: SGHNT, YYREEE (reference sequence). The CDR3 DNA sequence: TGTGCCAGCAGCTTAACAGGGGATGGCACTGAAGCTTTCTTT. It encodes CASSLTGDGTEAFF.

This clonotype turned up a few times. The chain is built from TRBV5-6 and TRBJ2-6; TRBD1 is a possible D gene (5 bases). The length of the CDR3 is 18 residues. The V gene's germline CDR1 is SGHDT and CDR2 YYEEEE. V was trimmed by 4 bases and J by 4 bases, leaving 21 bases between them. The CDR3 loop is CASSPIITQGSGANVLTF. In DNA form, the CDR3 reads TGTGCCAGCAGCCCAATAATAACGCAGGGATCCGGGGCCAACGTCCTGACTTTC.

This clonotype was recorded a few times. This chain joins TRBV19 and TRBJ2-7; 8 bases fit TRBD1. Unmatched junction bases numbered 7, after V lost 9 bases and J lost 3 bases. Germline assignment: CDR1 LNHDA and CDR2 SQIVND (reference sequence). This CDR3 has 13 amino acids. CDR3 bases: TGTGCCAGCAGGGGACAGGCTAACTACGAGCAGTACTTC. Protein sequence: CASRGQANYEQYF.

In its sample, this clonotype was seen many times. The chain joins TRBV12-3 or TRBV12-4 to TRBJ2-7; 7 bases line up with TRBD1. With V trimmed by 4 bases and J by 3 bases, 6 bases remained unmatched. This CDR3 is built from 14 residues. The CDR3 DNA reads as TGTGCCAGCAGTTCCCGGGACAGAGACTACGAGCAGTACTTC. Its translation: CASSSRDRDYEQYF.

This clonotype was found a few times. The final CDR3 position lacks the conserved phenylalanine or tryptophan, pointing to a likely read error. The chain has TRBV5-1 and TRBJ2-1, with 10 bases lining up with TRBD2. The ends lost 4 bases at V and 4 bases at J; junction bases unmatched: 8. CDR1 is SGHRS and CDR2 is YFSETQ in the germline V gene. The CDR3 is made up of 16 amino acids. The CDR3 DNA reads TGCGCCAGCAGCACGGCAACTAGCGGGGAATACAATGAGCAGTTCTCC. Protein product: CASSTATSGEYNEQFS.

This clonotype was counted at least ten times. This rearrangement joins TRBV29-1 to TRBJ1-5; maybe TRBD1 (6 bases). This CDR3 comprises 14 residues. V was trimmed by 6 bases and J by 3 bases, leaving 15 bases between them. Germline V lookup: CDR1 SQVTM, CDR2 ANQGSEA. The DNA for the CDR3 is TGCAGCGTGCGACTTACAGGGTCCAATCAGCCCCAGCATTTT. The encoded protein is CSVRLTGSNQPQHF.

Ten or more counts support this clonotype. The chain has TRBV20-1 and TRBJ1-2; D gene ambiguous. There are 13 residues in the CDR3. Trimming left V 8 bases short and J 6 bases short, with 19 bases between. CDR1 is DFQATT, CDR2 SNEGSKA, per germline (reference sequence). The CDR3 nucleotides read TGCAGTTCCGAGAACTCGCAGTTTAATGGCTACACCTTC. It translates to CSSENSQFNGYTF.

This clonotype came up many times. The rearrangement joins TRBV5-1 to TRBJ1-1, with D possibly matching TRBD1 (6 bases). CDR1 SGHRS and CDR2 YFSETQ come from the germline V gene. V lost 4 bases to trimming and J lost 5 bases, with 12 bases between them. CDR3 length: 13 amino acids. CDR3 DNA: TGCGCCAGCAGCCTGACAGGAGAGACTGAAGCTTTCTTT. This sequence encodes CASSLTGETEAFF.

This clonotype was detected ten times or more. The chain employs TRBV6-6 and TRBJ1-5; D gene uncertain. Trimming removed 8 bases at V and 2 bases at J, with 19 bases between. Germline values: CDR1 MNHNY, CDR2 SVGAGI (reference sequence). This CDR3 spans 16 amino acids. CDR3 loop: CASHSGKNYGNQPQHF. CDR3 DNA sequence: TGTGCCAGCCATTCGGGGAAGAACTATGGCAATCAGCCCCAGCATTTT.

This clonotype was seen many times. The rearrangement links TRBV5-1 to TRBJ2-1; TRBD2 might be the D (5 bases). Germline lookup yields CDR1 SGHRS and CDR2 YFSETQ. Trimming shortened V by 4 bases and J by 8 bases, and 13 bases separated the two germline ends. The length of the CDR3 is 13 residues. CDR3 nucleotides: TGCGCCAGCAGCCGGTCCGGGATTGATGAGCAGTTCTTC. Protein: CASSRSGIDEQFF.

In its sample, this clonotype was seen many times. This chain connects TRBV7-9 to TRBJ2-7; possibly TRBD2 for D (6 bases). Trimming cost V 3 bases and J 7 bases, with 16 bases left between them. The CDR3 loop spans 14 amino acids. Per germline, CDR1 SEHNR and CDR2 FQNEAQ (reference sequence). The CDR3 region is CASSFGRDGGEQYF. The CDR3 DNA is TGTGCCAGCAGCTTCGGCCGGGACGGAGGGGAGCAGTACTTC.

This clonotype came up a few times. The CDR3 nucleotides read TGTGCCAGCAGCTTTGGGGGATCAGATACGCAGTATTTT. This gives the protein CASSFGGSDTQYF. The chain uses TRBV5-6 and TRBJ2-3; either TRBD1 or TRBD2 may supply D (5 bases each). CDR1 is SGHDT, CDR2 YYEEEE, per germline. V lost 2 bases and J lost 4, with 8 bases in between. This CDR3 is 13 amino acids long.

This clonotype was counted many times. The gene calls are TRBV14 and TRBJ1-1; D unresolved. V was shortened by 1 base and J by 5 bases, with 14 bases between the two germline ends. CDR3 length equals 15 residues. Germline values: CDR1 SGHDN, CDR2 FVKESK. CDR3 sequence: CASSQAANRGTEAFF. The DNA for the CDR3 is TGTGCCAGCAGCCAAGCGGCTAACCGGGGAACTGAAGCTTTCTTT.